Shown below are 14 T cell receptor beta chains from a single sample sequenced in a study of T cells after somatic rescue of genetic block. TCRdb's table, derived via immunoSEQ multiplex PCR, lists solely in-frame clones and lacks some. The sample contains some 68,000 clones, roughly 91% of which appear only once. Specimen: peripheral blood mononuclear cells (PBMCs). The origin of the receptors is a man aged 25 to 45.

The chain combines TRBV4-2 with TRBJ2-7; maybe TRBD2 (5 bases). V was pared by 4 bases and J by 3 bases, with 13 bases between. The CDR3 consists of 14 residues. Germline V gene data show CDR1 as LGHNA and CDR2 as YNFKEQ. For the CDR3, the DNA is TGTGCCAGCAGCCGAGAGCGGCAGTTCTACGAGCAGTACTTC. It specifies CASSRERQFYEQYF.

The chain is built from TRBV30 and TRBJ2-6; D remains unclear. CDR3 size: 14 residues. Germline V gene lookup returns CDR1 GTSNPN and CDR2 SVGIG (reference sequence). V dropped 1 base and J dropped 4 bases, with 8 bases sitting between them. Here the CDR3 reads CAWSDFSGANVLTF. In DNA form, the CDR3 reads TGTGCCTGGAGTGACTTTTCCGGGGCCAACGTCCTGACTTTC.

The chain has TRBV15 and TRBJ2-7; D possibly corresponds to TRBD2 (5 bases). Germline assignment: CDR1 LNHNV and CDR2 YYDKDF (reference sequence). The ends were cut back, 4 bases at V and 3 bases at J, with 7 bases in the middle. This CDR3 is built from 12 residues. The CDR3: CATSNSGYEQYF. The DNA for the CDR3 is TGTGCCACCAGCAACAGCGGCTACGAGCAGTACTTC.

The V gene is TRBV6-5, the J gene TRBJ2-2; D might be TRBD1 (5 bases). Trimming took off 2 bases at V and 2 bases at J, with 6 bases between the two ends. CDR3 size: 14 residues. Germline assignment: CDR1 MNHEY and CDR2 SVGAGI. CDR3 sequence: CASSYQGNTGELFF. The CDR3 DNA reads TGTGCCAGCAGTTACCAGGGTAACACCGGGGAGCTGTTTTTT.

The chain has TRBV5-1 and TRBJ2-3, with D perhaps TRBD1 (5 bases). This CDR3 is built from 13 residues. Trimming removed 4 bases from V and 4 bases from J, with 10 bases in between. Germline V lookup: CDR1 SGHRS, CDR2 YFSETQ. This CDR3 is CASSPYRSDTQYF. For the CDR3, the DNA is TGCGCCAGCAGCCCCTACAGGTCAGATACGCAGTATTTT.

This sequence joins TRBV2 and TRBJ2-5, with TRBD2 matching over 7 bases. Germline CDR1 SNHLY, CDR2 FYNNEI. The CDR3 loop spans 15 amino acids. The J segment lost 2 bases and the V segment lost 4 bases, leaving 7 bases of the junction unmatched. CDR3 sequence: CASSGGGEGQETQYF. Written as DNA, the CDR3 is TGTGCCAGCAGTGGGGGGGGAGAGGGACAAGAGACCCAGTACTTC.

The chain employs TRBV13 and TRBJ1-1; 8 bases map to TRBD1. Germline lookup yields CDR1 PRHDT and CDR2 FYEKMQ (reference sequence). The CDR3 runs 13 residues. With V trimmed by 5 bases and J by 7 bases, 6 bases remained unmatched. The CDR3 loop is CASSTYTGGEAFF. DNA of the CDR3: TGTGCCAGCAGCACCTACACAGGGGGTGAAGCTTTCTTT.

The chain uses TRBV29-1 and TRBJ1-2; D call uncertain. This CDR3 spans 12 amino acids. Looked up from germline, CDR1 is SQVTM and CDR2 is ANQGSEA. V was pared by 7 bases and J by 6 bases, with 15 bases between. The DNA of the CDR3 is TGCAGCGCCCGGTATTCAGCAGATGGCTACACCTTC. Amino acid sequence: CSARYSADGYTF.

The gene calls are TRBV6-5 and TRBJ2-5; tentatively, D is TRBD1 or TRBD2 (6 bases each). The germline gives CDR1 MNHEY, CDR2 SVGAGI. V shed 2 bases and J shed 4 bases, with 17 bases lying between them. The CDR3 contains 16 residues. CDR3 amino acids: CASSYGPWGARETQYF. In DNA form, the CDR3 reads TGTGCCAGCAGTTACGGTCCCTGGGGGGCCAGAGAGACCCAGTACTTC.

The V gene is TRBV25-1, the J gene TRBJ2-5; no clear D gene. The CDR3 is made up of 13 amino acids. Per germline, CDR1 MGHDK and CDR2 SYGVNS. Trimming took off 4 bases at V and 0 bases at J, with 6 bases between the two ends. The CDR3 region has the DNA TGTGCCAGCAGTGGAAGGGACCAAGAGACCCAGTACTTC. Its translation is CASSGRDQETQYF.

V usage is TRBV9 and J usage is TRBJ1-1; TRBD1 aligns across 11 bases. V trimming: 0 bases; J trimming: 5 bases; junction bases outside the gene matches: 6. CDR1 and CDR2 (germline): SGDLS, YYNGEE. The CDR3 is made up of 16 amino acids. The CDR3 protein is CASSVGTGGEGTEAFF. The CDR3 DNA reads TGTGCCAGCAGCGTAGGGACAGGGGGCGAAGGGACTGAAGCTTTCTTT. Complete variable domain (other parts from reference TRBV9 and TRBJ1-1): DSGVTQTPKHLITATGQRVTLRCSPRSGDLSVYWYQQSLDQGLQFLIQYYNGEERAKGNILERFSAQQFPDLHSELNLSSLELGDSALYFCASSVGTGGEGTEAFFGQGTRLTVV.

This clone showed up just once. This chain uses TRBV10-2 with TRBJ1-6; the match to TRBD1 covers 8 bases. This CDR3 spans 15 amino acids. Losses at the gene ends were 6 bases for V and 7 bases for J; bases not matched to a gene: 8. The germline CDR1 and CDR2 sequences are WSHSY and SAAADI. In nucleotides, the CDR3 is TGCGCCAGCAGCCCCGGACAGGGAGGAAATTCACCCCTCCACTTT. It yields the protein CASSPGQGGNSPLHF.

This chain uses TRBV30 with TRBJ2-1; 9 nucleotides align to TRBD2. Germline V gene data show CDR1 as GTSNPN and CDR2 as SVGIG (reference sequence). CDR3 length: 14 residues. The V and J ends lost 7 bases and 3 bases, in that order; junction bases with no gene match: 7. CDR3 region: CAFLSGGGYNEQFF. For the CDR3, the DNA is TGTGCCTTCCTTAGCGGGGGTGGCTACAATGAGCAGTTCTTC.

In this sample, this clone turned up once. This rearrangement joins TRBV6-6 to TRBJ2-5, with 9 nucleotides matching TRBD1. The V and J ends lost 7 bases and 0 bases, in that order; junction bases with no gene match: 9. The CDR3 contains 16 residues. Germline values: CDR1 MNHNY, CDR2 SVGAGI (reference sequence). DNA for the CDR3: TGTGCCAGCATCCGCACGGGGACAGGGTACCAAGAGACCCAGTACTTC. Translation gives CASIRTGTGYQETQYF.